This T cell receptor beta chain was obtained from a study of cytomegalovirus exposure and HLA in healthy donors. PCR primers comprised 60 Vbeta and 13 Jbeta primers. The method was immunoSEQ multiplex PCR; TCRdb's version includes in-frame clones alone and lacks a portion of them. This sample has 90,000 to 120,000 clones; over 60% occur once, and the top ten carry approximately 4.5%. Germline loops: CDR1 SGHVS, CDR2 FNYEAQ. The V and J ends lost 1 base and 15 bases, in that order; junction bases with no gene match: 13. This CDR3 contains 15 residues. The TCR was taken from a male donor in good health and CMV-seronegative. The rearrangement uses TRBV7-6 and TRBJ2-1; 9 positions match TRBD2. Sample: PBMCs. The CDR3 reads CASSLVGGRASEAFF. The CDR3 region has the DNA TGTGCCAGCAGCTTAGTCGGCGGGAGGGCCTCCGAAGCGTTCTTC.